Sequencing of this T cell receptor beta chain was carried out in a study of blood T cell repertoires in COVID-19. Enrolled through a virtual design, the participants were between 18 and 89 years of age and came from about two dozen US areas. Clinical history reported by participants formed the basis on which cohorts were assigned. Two consecutive negative NP/OP PCR tests, clearance, or resolved symptoms defined Cohort 3 recovery. This table comes from immunoSEQ multiplex PCR, and its TCRdb copy is limited to in-frame clones, with some not included. The profile shows about 290,000 clones, under 90% of them singletons. Germline V gene data show CDR1 as SGHVS and CDR2 as FQNEAQ. The ends were cut back, 5 bases at V and 1 base at J, with 9 bases in the middle. The CDR3 is 15 amino acids.

Sequencing was performed on PBMCs or T cells enriched from blood (not recorded which). The rearrangement links TRBV7-8 to TRBJ1-6, with a possible D match to TRBD1 (6 bases). The receptor's source is a woman aged 35 to 49 who had recovered from COVID-19. CDR3 DNA: TGTGCCAGCAGCCGAGGACAGTCCTATAATTCACCCCTCCACTTT. Translated: CASSRGQSYNSPLHF.